These 32 T cell receptor beta chains originate from one sample sequenced in a study of cytomegalovirus exposure and HLA in healthy donors (dated by TCRdb to about 2017). The library was generated by the immunoSEQ multiplex PCR assay. For the multiplex PCR, a mixture combining 60 forward primers for TCR Vbeta segments and 13 reverse primers for TCR Jbeta segments was used. Entries here come from immuneACCESS through TCRdb and include only in-frame sequences with V and J called. Some clones fail to appear in such tables; in the studies checked, an unresolved V gene covers under half of the shortfall, and the cause of the remainder is unknown. This sample is represented by fewer than 85,000 clones; about four fifths of them were singletons. The ten largest make up 9.5% to 13% of the sample. The sample consisted of PBMCs. The receptors were sampled from a male donor in good health and CMV-seropositive.

The CDR3 sequence is CASSLQGLFAGELFF. The CDR3 DNA follows: TGTGCCAGCAGCTTACAGGGGCTCTTCGCCGGGGAGCTGTTTTTT. This chain connects TRBV7-3 to TRBJ2-2; TRBD1 is a possible D gene (6 bases). Trimming stripped 2 bases from V and 6 bases from J, with 13 bases between. Germline CDR1 SGHTA, CDR2 FQGTGA. The CDR3 contains 15 residues.

The V call is TRBV28, the J call TRBJ1-1; no definite D call. There are 16 residues in the CDR3. The germline V gene has CDR1 MDHEN and CDR2 SYDVKM. Trimming stripped 6 bases from V and 4 bases from J, with 21 bases between. In DNA form, the CDR3 reads TGTGCCAGCAGCGCCCTCCTGGGGATTCGGGGCACTGAAGCTTTCTTT. Translating gives CASSALLGIRGTEAFF.

J is TRBJ1-4 and V is TRBV18, with a weak D call TRBD1 (6 bases). Trimming left V 6 bases short and J 7 bases short, with 15 bases between. Germline V gene data show CDR1 as KGHSH and CDR2 as LQKENI. CDR3 length: 14 amino acids. The CDR3 region is CASSQGSVGEKLFF. CDR3 nucleotides: TGTGCCAGCTCGCAGGGGTCCGTTGGTGAAAAACTGTTTTTT.

CDR3 loop: CASSLGQGNSNQPQHF. The CDR3 DNA follows: TGTGCCAGCAGCCTCGGACAGGGCAATAGCAATCAGCCCCAGCATTTT. This sequence joins TRBV11-2 and TRBJ1-5; 8 positions agree with TRBD1. CDR3 length: 16 residues. Germline assignment: CDR1 SGHAT and CDR2 FQNNGV. The V segment lost 5 bases and the J segment 0 bases; nucleotides outside the gene matches: 6.

The chain uses TRBV30 and TRBJ1-2, with unresolved D. This CDR3 has 12 amino acids. Trimming took 7 bases from V and 1 from J, leaving 10 bases between them. The germline CDR1 and CDR2 sequences are GTSNPN and SVGIG (reference sequence). The CDR3 here is CAYTNNNYGYTF. CDR3 nucleotides: TGTGCCTACACTAACAATAACTATGGCTACACCTTC. Based on the CDR3 plus reference TRBV30 and TRBJ1-2, the full variable domain is SQTIHQWPATLVQPVGSPLSLECTVEGTSNPNLYWYRQAAGRGLQLLFYSVGIGQISSEVPQNLSASRPQDRQFILSSKKLLLSDSGFYLCAYTNNNYGYTFGSGTRLTVV.

The rearrangement joins TRBV18 to TRBJ2-7, with D perhaps matching TRBD1 (6 bases). V was shortened by 5 bases and J by 7 bases, with 12 bases between the two germline ends. Germline lookup yields CDR1 KGHSH and CDR2 LQKENI. The CDR3 length is 12 residues. CDR3 loop: CASSTPTGEQYF. The CDR3 DNA sequence: TGTGCCAGCTCAACCCCGACAGGAGAGCAGTACTTC.

The chain combines TRBV30 with TRBJ2-5; D is uncertain. The CDR3 is 13 amino acids. Germline assignment: CDR1 GTSNPN and CDR2 SVGIG (reference sequence). The V gene lost 4 bases and the J gene lost 4 bases, with 13 bases spanning the gap. The CDR3 sequence: CAWNSRFGETQYF. DNA of the CDR3: TGTGCCTGGAATTCTAGATTCGGAGAGACCCAGTACTTC. The whole variable domain, filled in from reference TRBV30 and TRBJ2-5, reads SQTIHQWPATLVQPVGSPLSLECTVEGTSNPNLYWYRQAAGRGLQLLFYSVGIGQISSEVPQNLSASRPQDRQFILSSKKLLLSDSGFYLCAWNSRFGETQYFGPGTRLLVL.

The chain joins TRBV7-9 to TRBJ2-7, with 12 bases lining up with TRBD2. Germline assignment: CDR1 SEHNR and CDR2 FQNEAQ (reference sequence). The CDR3 is 14 residues long. With V trimmed by 5 bases and J by 3 bases, 2 bases remained unmatched. CDR3 loop: CASSRLAGDYEQYF. The DNA of the CDR3 is TGTGCCAGCAGCCGACTAGCGGGAGACTACGAGCAGTACTTC.

This chain joins TRBV7-9 and TRBJ1-4; D remains unclear. V gave up 5 bases and J gave up 2 bases, with 12 bases separating them. The CDR3 is 15 residues long. Per the germline V gene, CDR1 is SEHNR and CDR2 is FQNEAQ (reference sequence). CDR3 coding DNA: TGTGCCAGCAGCCGAGGCACATCGACTAATGAAAAACTGTTTTTT. This encodes CASSRGTSTNEKLFF.

The rearrangement uses TRBV6-1 and TRBJ1-1; 11 positions agree with TRBD1. Trimming removed 2 bases from V and 0 bases from J; junction bases left unmatched: 2. The germline V gene encodes CDR1 MNHNS and CDR2 SASEGT. CDR3 size: 16 residues. CDR3 residues: CASSEPGQGVNTEAFF. CDR3 DNA: TGTGCCAGCAGTGAACCGGGACAGGGGGTGAACACTGAAGCTTTCTTT.

V usage is TRBV11-2 and J usage is TRBJ2-1; 9 bases are a match to TRBD2. In germline, CDR1 is SGHAT, CDR2 FQNNGV. The ends lost 1 base at V and 5 bases at J; junction bases unmatched: 0. CDR3 length: 14 residues. The CDR3 DNA follows: TGTGCCAGCAGCTTAGGACTAGCGGACAATGAGCAGTTCTTC. It encodes CASSLGLADNEQFF.

This sequence joins TRBV5-1 and TRBJ2-2; 9 bases map to TRBD2. The CDR3 sequence is 17 residues long. Germline trimming cut 4 bases from V and 0 bases from J; bases unmatched to any gene: 7. CDR1 and CDR2 from the germline V gene are SGHRS and YFSETQ. The CDR3 DNA sequence: TGCGCCAGCAGCAGTCCGGGACTAGCTGCGAACACCGGGGAGCTGTTTTTT. It specifies CASSSPGLAANTGELFF.

This clone was picked up a small number of times. V and J are TRBV10-2 and TRBJ1-1; 9 nucleotides agree with TRBD1. The CDR3 is made up of 14 amino acids. V was pared by 6 bases and J by 1 base, with 3 bases of the junction left unmatched. Germline V gene sequence: CDR1 WSHSY, CDR2 SAAADI. The CDR3 DNA sequence: TGCGCCAGCAGGGGACAGGGCTCGAACACTGAAGCTTTCTTT. It codes for CASRGQGSNTEAFF.

There are a few counts of this clone. V and J are TRBV28 and TRBJ1-3, with 8 positions matching TRBD1. Germline V gives CDR1 MDHEN, CDR2 SYDVKM. The CDR3 runs 16 residues. V lost 5 bases and J lost 4; bases outside the gene matches: 10. CDR3 coding DNA: TGTGCCAGCAGTCTTACGACAGGGGAGAGAGGAAACACCATATATTTT. Its translation: CASSLTTGERGNTIYF.

The chain carries TRBV7-9 and TRBJ1-4; no clear D. This CDR3 has 16 amino acids. Germline CDR1 reads SEHNR; CDR2 reads FQNEAQ (reference sequence). The V and J ends lost 5 bases and 3 bases respectively, with 16 bases between them. This CDR3 is CASSPGLGKSNEKLFF. The DNA for the CDR3 is TGTGCCAGCAGCCCAGGACTAGGGAAATCTAATGAAAAACTGTTTTTT.

The CDR3 region is CASSGDSQETQYF. The DNA for the CDR3 is TGTGCCAGCAGCGGGGACAGCCAAGAGACCCAGTACTTC. This chain joins TRBV2 and TRBJ2-5, with TRBD1 matching 7 bases. With 6 bases clipped from V and 1 base from J, the junction kept 2 bases outside the gene matches. CDR1 is SNHLY, CDR2 FYNNEI, per germline. The CDR3 contains 13 residues.

This clone turned up a few times. This chain uses TRBV6-5 with TRBJ2-7, with 13 bases aligning to TRBD2. With 4 bases clipped from V and 6 bases from J, the junction kept 9 bases outside the gene matches. The CDR3 covers 16 residues. Germline V gene sequence: CDR1 MNHEY, CDR2 SVGAGI. The CDR3 bases are TGTGCCAGCAGTTTCCTACCGACTAGCGGGAGGCCCGAGCAGTACTTC. It translates to CASSFLPTSGRPEQYF.

The chain couples TRBV4-2 to TRBJ2-7, with 8 nucleotides matching TRBD2. The junction had 4 bases not matched to a gene; V was cut back by 6 bases and J by 3 bases. CDR3 size: 13 residues. Germline CDR1 reads LGHNA; CDR2 reads YNFKEQ. CDR3 residues: CASSSGDFYEQYF. CDR3 DNA: TGTGCCAGCAGTAGCGGGGATTTCTACGAGCAGTACTTC.

This chain joins TRBV11-2 and TRBJ2-7; 7 nucleotides line up with TRBD1. Germline-derived CDR1 and CDR2 are SGHAT and FQNNGV. CDR3 size: 16 residues. Trimming removed 5 bases from V and 1 base from J; junction bases left unmatched: 11. The CDR3 reads CASSRLTGKGSYEQYF. The CDR3 DNA reads as TGTGCCAGCAGCCGCCTGACAGGGAAGGGGTCCTACGAGCAGTACTTC.

The chain combines TRBV7-2 with TRBJ2-1, with D possibly TRBD2 on 6 matching bases. Germline V gives CDR1 SGHTA, CDR2 FQGNSA. Trimming took off 2 bases at V and 7 bases at J, with 12 bases between the two ends. This CDR3 has 14 amino acids. The chain's CDR3 is CASSLITSRNEQFF. The CDR3 bases are TGTGCCAGCAGCTTAATAACTAGCAGGAATGAGCAGTTCTTC.

This clone appeared once. This sequence joins TRBV27 and TRBJ2-3; TRBD2 matches at 8 bases. Germline CDR1 and CDR2: MNHEY and SMNVEV (reference sequence). With 5 bases clipped from V and 6 bases from J, the junction kept 7 bases outside the gene matches. This CDR3 contains 14 residues. The CDR3 sequence: CASSTRTSLDTQYF. The DNA for the CDR3 is TGTGCCAGCAGTACTCGGACTAGCCTCGATACGCAGTATTTT.

This clone was seen a few times. The chain couples TRBV7-9 to TRBJ2-1, with D uncertain. Trimming stripped 1 base from V and 0 bases from J, with 10 bases between. Looked up from germline, CDR1 is SEHNR and CDR2 is FQNEAQ (reference sequence). The CDR3 has 16 amino acids. In DNA, the CDR3 is TGTGCCAGCAGCTTAGGACGGTGGAGCTCCTACAATGAGCAGTTCTTC. This encodes CASSLGRWSSYNEQFF.

The table lists this clone with a few counts. The rearrangement uses TRBV5-1 and TRBJ2-1; 9 nucleotides align to TRBD2. The CDR3 extends over 16 amino acids. V was clipped by 1 base and J by 8 bases; unmatched bases: 10. The germline gives CDR1 SGHRS, CDR2 YFSETQ. The CDR3 here is CASSLLPPSGADEQFF. In DNA form, the CDR3 reads TGCGCCAGCAGCTTGCTCCCCCCTAGCGGGGCGGATGAGCAGTTCTTC.

This clone is a singleton in its sample. The gene calls are TRBV13 and TRBJ2-1; 9 bases agree with TRBD2. CDR1 is PRHDT and CDR2 is FYEKMQ in the germline V gene (reference sequence). With V trimmed by 5 bases and J by 5 bases, 10 bases remained unmatched. This CDR3 has 16 amino acids. Written as DNA, the CDR3 is TGTGCCAGCAGCGGAGGTATCCTAGCGGGGAACAATGAGCAGTTCTTC. This codes for CASSGGILAGNNEQFF.

This clone showed up just a few times. DNA for the CDR3: TGCGCCAGCAGCTCGGCCGGGACTAGCTACAATGAGCAGTTCTTC. Amino acids: CASSSAGTSYNEQFF. The chain links TRBV5-1 to TRBJ2-1, with TRBD2 matching 8 bases. The CDR3 has 15 residues. Germline loops: CDR1 SGHRS, CDR2 YFSETQ. J lost 3 bases, V lost 3 bases, and 5 bases had no gene match.

This chain uses TRBV19 with TRBJ2-7; maybe TRBD1 (5 bases). Looked up from germline, CDR1 is LNHDA and CDR2 is SQIVND (reference sequence). The CDR3 runs to 18 residues. The V gene lost 1 base and the J gene lost 7 bases, with 26 bases spanning the gap. This CDR3 reads CASSIGSGYRKGRVEQYF. The DNA of the CDR3 is TGTGCCAGTAGTATAGGGTCAGGGTATCGCAAGGGCCGTGTGGAGCAGTACTTC.

The chain carries TRBV14 and TRBJ1-3, with a tentative D call TRBD1 (5 bases). CDR1 SGHDN and CDR2 FVKESK come from the germline V gene. The V gene lost 4 bases and the J gene lost 4 bases, with 11 bases spanning the gap. The CDR3 length is 14 residues. CDR3 sequence (DNA): TGTGCCAGCAGCCCATTGGGGCCAGGAAACACCATATATTTT. Its protein product is CASSPLGPGNTIYF.

The rearrangement links TRBV10-2 to TRBJ1-6, with TRBD1 matching 8 bases. This CDR3 spans 16 amino acids. Per germline, CDR1 WSHSY and CDR2 SAAADI. The J segment lost 7 bases and the V segment lost 2 bases, leaving 7 bases of the junction unmatched. CDR3 DNA sequence: TGCGCCAGCAGTGAGGTCCAGGGGGCGCGGAATTCACCCCTCCACTTT. It translates to CASSEVQGARNSPLHF.

The genes are TRBV7-3 and TRBJ1-2; 8 bases are a match to TRBD1. CDR3 length: 14 amino acids. CDR1 and CDR2 from the germline V gene are SGHTA and FQGTGA. J was trimmed by 3 bases and V by 4 bases; bases with no gene match: 4. CDR3 sequence (DNA): TGTGCCAGCAGCTCCGGACAGGGCGACTATGGCTACACCTTC. This translates into CASSSGQGDYGYTF.

The genes are TRBV18 and TRBJ2-5; D is possibly TRBD1 (5 bases). This CDR3 has 14 amino acids. Trimming shortened V by 11 bases and J by 5 bases, and 21 bases separated the two germline ends. CDR1 is KGHSH, CDR2 LQKENI, per germline. CDR3 sequence reads: CACQLTIGVETQYF. The CDR3 coding sequence is TGTGCCTGCCAGCTCACCATAGGGGTTGAGACCCAGTACTTC. The complete variable domain, with remaining parts taken from reference TRBV18 and TRBJ2-5, reads NAGVMQNPRHLVRRRGQEARLRCSPMKGHSHVYWYRQLPEEGLKFMVYLQKENIIDESGMPKERFSAEFPKEGPSILRIQQVVRGDSAAYFCACQLTIGVETQYFGPGTRLLVL.

The V gene is TRBV5-4, the J gene TRBJ1-1; weak D call: TRBD1 (5 bases). CDR1 and CDR2 (germline): SGHNT, YYREEE (reference sequence). The CDR3 length is 13 residues. V was shortened by 5 bases and J by 1 base, with 9 bases between the two germline ends. The CDR3 DNA reads TGTGCCAGCAGGGTGGACACGAACACTGAAGCTTTCTTT. Its translation is CASRVDTNTEAFF.

The chain recombines TRBV18 with TRBJ2-5; 7 bases fit TRBD1. Germline V CDR1 and CDR2: KGHSH, LQKENI. The V and J ends lost 3 bases and 2 bases, in that order; junction bases with no gene match: 3. The CDR3 loop spans 14 amino acids. CDR3 sequence (DNA): TGTGCCAGCTCACCCCTGGACAGGCAAGAGACCCAGTACTTC. Protein sequence: CASSPLDRQETQYF.